This T cell receptor beta chain was profiled in a study of identical twins. There are many counts of this clonotype. The antigen is unknown. General study findings and limits: Without tracking the same donors, conclusions rested on cross-sectional statistical analysis.

TCRdb itself ran the 5' RACE reads through MiXCR, one entry per CDR3 protein. The data show approximately 220,000 distinct CDR3 sequences, with approximately 7.8% seen just once and around 5% held by the top ten. The CDR3 loop spans 11 amino acids. Trimming took off 10 bases at V and 5 bases at J, with 11 bases between the two ends. These same records also appear under a second study, on yellow fever vaccine responses in identical twins.

Sequencing was done on a sample of CD8+ T cells sorted from blood. The chain carries TRBV12-3 or TRBV12-4 and TRBJ1-1; D unresolved. This clonotype was sampled from a woman aged 18-29 years in good health. The CDR3 is CATVDGTEAFF. CDR3 DNA: TGTGCCACTGTCGATGGGACTGAAGCTTTCTTT.